This T cell receptor (beta chain) originates from a study of early T cells in non-severe SARS-CoV-2 infection. This CDR3 spans 15 amino acids. Unmatched junction bases numbered 10, after V lost 4 bases and J lost 7 bases. The V gene's germline CDR1 is LGHDT and CDR2 YNNKEL (reference sequence). By sample share, this clonotype is medium-sized. The protocol attached unique molecular identifiers to individual cDNA molecules. TCRdb ran MiXCR on the 5' RACE reads and lists one entry per CDR3 protein. The table has approximately 45,000 distinct CDR3 sequences, under 13% seen once. What was sequenced was whole blood. This clonotype originated in an adult who was a healthcare worker with PCR-confirmed SARS-CoV-2 infection or an uninfected control (not recorded which). The chain couples TRBV3-1 to TRBJ2-1, with 7 nucleotides matching TRBD2. The CDR3 sequence: CASSLGTSETNEQFF. CDR3 nucleotides: TGTGCCAGCAGCCTAGGAACTAGCGAGACTAATGAGCAGTTCTTC.